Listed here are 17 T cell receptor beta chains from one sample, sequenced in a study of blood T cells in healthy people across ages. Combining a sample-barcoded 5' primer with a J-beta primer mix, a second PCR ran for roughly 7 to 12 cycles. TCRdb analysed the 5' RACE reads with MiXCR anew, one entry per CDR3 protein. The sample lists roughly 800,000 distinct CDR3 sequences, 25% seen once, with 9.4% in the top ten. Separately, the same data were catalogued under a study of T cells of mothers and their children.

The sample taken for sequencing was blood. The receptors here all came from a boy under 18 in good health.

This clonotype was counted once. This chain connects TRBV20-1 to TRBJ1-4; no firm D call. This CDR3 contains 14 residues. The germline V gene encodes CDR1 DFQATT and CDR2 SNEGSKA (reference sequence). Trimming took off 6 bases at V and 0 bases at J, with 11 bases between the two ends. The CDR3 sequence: CSATKEATNEKLFF. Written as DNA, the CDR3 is TGCAGTGCGACGAAGGAGGCAACTAATGAAAAACTGTTTTTT.

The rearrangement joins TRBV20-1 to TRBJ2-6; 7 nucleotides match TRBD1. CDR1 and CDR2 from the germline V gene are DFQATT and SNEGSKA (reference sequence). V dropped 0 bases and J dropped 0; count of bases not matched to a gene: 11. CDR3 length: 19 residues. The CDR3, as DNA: TGCAGTGCTAGAGACCATCGACAGGGAGTGTTCTCTGGGGCCAACGTCCTGACTTTC. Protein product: CSARDHRQGVFSGANVLTF.

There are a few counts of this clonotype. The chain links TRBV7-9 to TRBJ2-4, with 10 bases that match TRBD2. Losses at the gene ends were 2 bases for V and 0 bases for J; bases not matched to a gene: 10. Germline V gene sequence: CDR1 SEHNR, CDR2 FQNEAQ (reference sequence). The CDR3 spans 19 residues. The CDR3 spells CASSLKTSGSDLAKNIQYF. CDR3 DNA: TGTGCCAGCAGCTTAAAGACTAGCGGGTCAGATCTAGCCAAAAACATTCAGTACTTC.

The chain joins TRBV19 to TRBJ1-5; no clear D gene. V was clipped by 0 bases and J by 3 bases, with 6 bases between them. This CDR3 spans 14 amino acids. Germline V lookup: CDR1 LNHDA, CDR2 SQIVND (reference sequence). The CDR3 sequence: CASSIDGINQPQHF. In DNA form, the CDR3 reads TGTGCCAGTAGTATAGACGGTATCAATCAGCCCCAGCATTTT.

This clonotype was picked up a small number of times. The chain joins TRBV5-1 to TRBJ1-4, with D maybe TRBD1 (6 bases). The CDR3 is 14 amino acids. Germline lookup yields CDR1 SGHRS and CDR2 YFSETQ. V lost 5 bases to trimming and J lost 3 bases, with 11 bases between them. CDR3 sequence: CASRTGAANEKLFF. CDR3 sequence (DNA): TGCGCCAGCAGAACGGGGGCGGCTAATGAAAAACTGTTTTTT.

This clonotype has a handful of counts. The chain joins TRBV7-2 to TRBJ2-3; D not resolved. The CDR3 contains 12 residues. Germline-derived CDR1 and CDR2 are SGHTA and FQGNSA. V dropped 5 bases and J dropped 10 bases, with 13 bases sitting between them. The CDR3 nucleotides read TGTGCCAGCAGCATAACCTTGATCCCGCAGTATTTT. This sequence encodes CASSITLIPQYF.

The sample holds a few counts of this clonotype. CDR3 amino acids: CASSSPSGPYEQYF. As DNA, the CDR3 is TGTGCCAGCAGTTCCCCCAGCGGGCCCTACGAGCAGTACTTC. The V gene is TRBV28, the J gene TRBJ2-5; weak D call: TRBD2 (6 bases). The J call may be wrong; the DNA end is better matched by TRBJ2-7. The CDR3 spans 14 residues. In germline, CDR1 is MDHEN, CDR2 SYDVKM.

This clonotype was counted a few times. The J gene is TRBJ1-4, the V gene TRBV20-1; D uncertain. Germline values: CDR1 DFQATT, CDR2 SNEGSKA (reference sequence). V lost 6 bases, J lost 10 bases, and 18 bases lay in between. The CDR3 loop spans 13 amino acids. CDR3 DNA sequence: TGCAGTGCCCCGACGGACCCTTTAGGAAAACTGTTTTTT. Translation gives CSAPTDPLGKLFF.

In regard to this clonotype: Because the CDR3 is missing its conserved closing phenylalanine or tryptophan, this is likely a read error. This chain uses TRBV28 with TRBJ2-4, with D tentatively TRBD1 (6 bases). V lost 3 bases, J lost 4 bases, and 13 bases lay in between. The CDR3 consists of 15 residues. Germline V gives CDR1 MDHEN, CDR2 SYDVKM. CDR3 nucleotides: TGTGCCAGCAGTTTTGATTGGACAGAAAAAAACATTCAGTACCTC. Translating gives CASSFDWTEKNIQYL.

The CDR3 reads CASSYLGEHEQYF. CDR3 nucleotides: TGTGCCAGCAGTTATTTGGGGGAACACGAGCAGTACTTC. This chain connects TRBV6-6 to TRBJ2-7; D possibly uses TRBD1 or TRBD2 (5 bases each). V lost 3 bases to trimming and J lost 5 bases, with 11 bases between them. The germline V gene has CDR1 MNHNY and CDR2 SVGAGI (reference sequence). The CDR3 has 13 amino acids.

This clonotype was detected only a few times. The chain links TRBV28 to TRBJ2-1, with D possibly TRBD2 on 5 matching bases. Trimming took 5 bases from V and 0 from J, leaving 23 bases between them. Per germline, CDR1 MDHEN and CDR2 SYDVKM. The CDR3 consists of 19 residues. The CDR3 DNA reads TGTGCCAGCAGTCCTCCCCCTTTCTACGGGGTCAGCTCCTACAATGAGCAGTTCTTC. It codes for CASSPPPFYGVSSYNEQFF.

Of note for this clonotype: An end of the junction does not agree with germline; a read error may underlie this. Here the CDR3 DNA reads TGCGCCAGCAGTCAAGAAAGAACGCTGGGGCAAGAGACCCAGTACTTC. Amino acids: CASSQERTLGQETQYF. The chain combines TRBV4-3 with TRBJ2-5; no definite D call. The germline CDR1 and CDR2 sequences are LGHNA and YSLEER. The CDR3 is 16 residues long.

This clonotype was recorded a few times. CDR3 region: CASSQGRVAGGQETQYF. Written as DNA, the CDR3 is TGCGCCAGCAGCCAGGGGCGGGTAGCGGGGGGCCAAGAGACCCAGTACTTC. This chain uses TRBV4-3 with TRBJ2-5, with TRBD2 matching over 10 bases. Trimming removed 3 bases from V and 1 base from J; junction bases left unmatched: 8. Per germline, CDR1 LGHNA and CDR2 YSLEER. The CDR3 sequence is 17 residues long.

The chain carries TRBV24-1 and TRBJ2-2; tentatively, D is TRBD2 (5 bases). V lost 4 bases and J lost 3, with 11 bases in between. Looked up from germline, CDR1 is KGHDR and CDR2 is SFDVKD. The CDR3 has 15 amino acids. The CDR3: CATSDPGLDTGELFF. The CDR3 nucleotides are TGTGCCACCAGTGACCCCGGACTGGACACCGGGGAGCTGTTTTTT.

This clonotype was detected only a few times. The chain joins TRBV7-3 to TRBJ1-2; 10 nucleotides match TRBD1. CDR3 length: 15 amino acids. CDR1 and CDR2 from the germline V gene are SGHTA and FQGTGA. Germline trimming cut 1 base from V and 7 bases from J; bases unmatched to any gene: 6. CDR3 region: CASSLRTGGPSGYTF. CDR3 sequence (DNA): TGTGCCAGCAGCTTAAGGACAGGGGGGCCTAGTGGCTACACCTTC.

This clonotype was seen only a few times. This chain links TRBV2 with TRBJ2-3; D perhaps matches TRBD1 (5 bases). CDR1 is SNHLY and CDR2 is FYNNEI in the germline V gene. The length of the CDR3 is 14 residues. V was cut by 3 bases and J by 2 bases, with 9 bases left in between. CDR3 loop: CASSDWGSTDTQYF. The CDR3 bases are TGTGCCAGCAGTGACTGGGGCTCCACAGATACGCAGTATTTT.

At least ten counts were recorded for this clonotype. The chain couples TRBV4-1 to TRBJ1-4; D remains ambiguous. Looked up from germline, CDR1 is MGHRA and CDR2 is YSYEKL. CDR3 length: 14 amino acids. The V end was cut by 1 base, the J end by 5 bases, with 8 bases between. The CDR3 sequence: CASSQGFGNEKLFF. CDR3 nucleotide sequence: TGCGCCAGCAGCCAAGGTTTTGGGAATGAAAAACTGTTTTTT.